This is a list of T cell receptor beta chains from one sample in a study of blood T cell repertoires in COVID-19. Clones were read by immunoSEQ multiplex PCR, and TCRdb kept only the in-frame ones, dropping some. Found here are tens of thousands of clones, over 75% of them singletons; the top ten hold about 3.9%. The source material was peripheral blood. The receptors were gathered from a woman aged 55 to 70 with acute or convalescent COVID-19. Both conserved end residues are part of each CDR3. D genes are given only for firm matches. The size field is filled for only some rows; it gives once, few, many or a size class.

clone_size,d_call,j_call,v_call,cdr3_nt,cdr3_aa
.,.,TRBJ2-6,TRBV6-2/TRBV6-3,TGTGCCAGCAGTGTCTGGAGGGGCTCTGGGGCCAACGTCCTGACTTTC,CASSVWRGSGANVLTF
.,.,TRBJ2-5,TRBV11-2,TGTGCCAGCAGCTTAGGGCGGGTGGAGACCCAGTACTTC,CASSLGRVETQYF
.,.,TRBJ2-5,TRBV7-9,TGTGCCAGCAGCTTAGACGGCGGGACAGAAGAGACCCAGTACTTC,CASSLDGGTEETQYF
.,TRBD1,TRBJ2-2,TRBV11-3,TGTGCCAGCAGCTTAATCCAGGGGGCCGGGGAGCTGTTTTTT,CASSLIQGAGELFF
.,.,TRBJ1-1,TRBV10-3,TGTGCCATCAGTCCAGGACAGAGAACCACTGAAGCTTTCTTT,CAISPGQRTTEAFF
.,TRBD2,TRBJ2-2,TRBV28,TGTGCCAGCAGCCCCCCGGGGGGTTTAGTATCCGGGGAGCTGTTTTTT,CASSPPGGLVSGELFF
.,.,TRBJ2-3,TRBV7-3,TGTGCCAGCAGCCAAGTAGGAGCAGGGGATACGCAGTATTTT,CASSQVGAGDTQYF
.,TRBD2,TRBJ2-3,TRBV5-1,TGCGCCAGCAGCTTGGATGTTAGCGGGGTCGGCACAGATACGCAGTATTTT,CASSLDVSGVGTDTQYF
.,TRBD1,TRBJ1-2,TRBV10-2,TGCGCCAGCAGTGCTCGGACAGGGGGTGGCTACACCTTC,CASSARTGGGYTF
.,.,TRBJ1-3,TRBV5-1,TGCGCCAGCAGCTTGGCGGGGGCTGGAAACACCATATATTTT,CASSLAGAGNTIYF
.,.,TRBJ2-5,TRBV5-6,TGTGCCAGCAGCTTCCTTGAGACCCAGTACTTC,CASSFLETQYF
few,.,TRBJ1-1,TRBV18,TGTGCCAGCTCACCACCCGGGGTTGGGACTGAAGCTTTCTTT,CASSPPGVGTEAFF
.,.,TRBJ1-5,TRBV7-8,TGTGCCAGCAGCCTTCTACCCGGAGGGGGGGTAAGCAATCAGCCCCAGCATTTT,CASSLLPGGGVSNQPQHF
.,.,TRBJ1-1,TRBV3-1/TRBV3-2,TGTGCCACGAGAGGAGGAGCTGAAGCTTTCTTT,CATRGGAEAFF
.,.,TRBJ1-2,TRBV28,TGTGCCAGCAGTTCCACAGCCGATGGCTACACCTTC,CASSSTADGYTF
.,.,TRBJ1-1,TRBV5-1,TGCGCCAGCAGCTTGGAGGGGGTAAGGGCTTTCTTT,CASSLEGVRAFF
.,.,TRBJ2-2,TRBV28,TGTGCCAGCAGTCCTCTGGGCAGGACGAACACCGGGGAGCTGTTTTTT,CASSPLGRTNTGELFF
once,TRBD1,TRBJ1-1,TRBV5-8,TGTGCCAGCAGCTTTAACAGGGGTCTGCAAGCTTTCTTT,CASSFNRGLQAFF
.,.,TRBJ2-7,TRBV4-2,TGTGCCAGCAGCCAAGATCCGGAGGGCGAGCAGTACTTC,CASSQDPEGEQYF
.,TRBD1,TRBJ1-2,TRBV30,TGTGCCTGGAACCCTGGACAGGGGCGCCCCTATGGCTACACCTTC,CAWNPGQGRPYGYTF
.,TRBD1,TRBJ1-3,TRBV4-2,TGTGCCAGCAGCCAATTAGGACAGGGCCTAAGAAACACCATATATTTT,CASSQLGQGLRNTIYF
.,TRBD2,TRBJ2-1,TRBV7-2,TGTGCCAGCAGCCTCCGGACTAGCGGGGGGGGAAGTTACAATGAGCAGTTCTTC,CASSLRTSGGGSYNEQFF
.,.,TRBJ2-7,TRBV28,.,CASSSSGLLSYEQYF
.,.,TRBJ1-1,TRBV19,TGTGCCAGTAGCCCTCGGGGGAGTCTGGGACGATCGACTGAAGCTTTCTTT,CASSPRGSLGRSTEAFF
.,.,TRBJ1-5,TRBV28,TGTGCCAGCAAACAACAGGCACCCAATAGCAATCAGCCCCAGCATTTT,CASKQQAPNSNQPQHF
.,.,TRBJ2-7,TRBV9,TGTGCCAGCAGCGTAGCTTCACAGGGAAGCGAGCAGTACTTC,CASSVASQGSEQYF
.,TRBD1,TRBJ2-7,TRBV28,TGTGCCAGCAGGCTTAAGGCAGGGGGTACCTACGAGCAGTACTTC,CASRLKAGGTYEQYF
.,.,TRBJ2-4,TRBV4-2,TGTGCCAGCAGCCAAGGGCGGACACATGACATTCAGTACTTC,CASSQGRTHDIQYF
.,.,TRBJ1-2,TRBV7-9,TGTGCCAGCAGCTTGGGGGACATCCCAATCTATGGCTACACCTTC,CASSLGDIPIYGYTF
.,TRBD1,TRBJ2-1,TRBV19,TGTGCCAGTAGTCGCTGGGGACAGGGACCATCCAATGAGCAGTTCTTC,CASSRWGQGPSNEQFF
once,.,TRBJ1-5,TRBV4-2,TGTGCCAGCAGCCAAGGGACAGACTCCATGGGGAGCAATCAGCCCCAGCATTTT,CASSQGTDSMGSNQPQHF
.,.,TRBJ2-5,TRBV2,TGTGCCAGCAGTTTACAGCGGAAAGAGACCCAGTACTTC,CASSLQRKETQYF
.,TRBD2,TRBJ2-3,TRBV4-1,TGCGCCAGCAGCCACACTAGCGGGGGACCAGATACGCAGTATTTT,CASSHTSGGPDTQYF
.,.,TRBJ1-2,TRBV6-1,TGTGCCAGCAGTGAACAGGACTACTATGGCTACACCTTC,CASSEQDYYGYTF
once,.,TRBJ2-7,TRBV19,TGTGCCAGTAGTGTCGCCAGGGGTTCCTACGAGCAGTACTTC,CASSVARGSYEQYF
few,.,TRBJ2-1,TRBV7-8,TGTGCCAGCAGCTTCGGCTATAGGCGGAAGCCGTACAATGAGCAGTTCTTC,CASSFGYRRKPYNEQFF
.,TRBD1,TRBJ1-2,TRBV5-1,TGCGCCAGCAGCACCGAGACAGGGGATGGCTACACCTTC,CASSTETGDGYTF
few,TRBD2,TRBJ2-1,TRBV2,TGTGCCAGCAAACAGAGACTAGCCAAGGATGAGCAGTTCTTC,CASKQRLAKDEQFF
.,TRBD1,TRBJ1-3,TRBV5-1,TGCGCCAGCAGCATTAGACAGGGGGCGGCCGGAAACACCATATATTTT,CASSIRQGAAGNTIYF
.,.,TRBJ1-6,TRBV6-5,TGTGCCGCACAACGCGTTCGGGGGGATAATTCACCCCTCCACTTT,CAAQRVRGDNSPLHF
.,.,TRBJ1-2,TRBV4-1,TGCGCCAGCAGCCAGGTCTCGACAGGATATGGCTACACCTTC,CASSQVSTGYGYTF
.,TRBD2,TRBJ2-7,TRBV28,TGTGCCAGCAGTTTTTCTTTTTTGGGGGGGAGGCCCCTCCTGCAGTACTTC,CASSFSFLGGRPLLQYF
.,TRBD1,TRBJ1-6,TRBV5-8,TGTGCCAGCAGCGCGACAGGGAATGGTAATTCACCCCTCCACTTT,CASSATGNGNSPLHF